This record covers a single T cell receptor beta chain. In its sample, this clone was seen once. It lacks a known antigen. No per-base quality is available; no much larger clone lies one base away. Patients with a history of autoimmune disease or receiving systemic immunosuppression were excluded from the trial. Peripheral blood for TCR sequencing was drawn from every dose cohort at baseline, at cycle 4 day 1 and at cycle 7 day 1. Samples were obtained from an open-label, multicenter, first-in-human phase I dose-escalation trial of ivuxolimab. The trial enrolled adults with locally advanced or metastatic head and neck squamous cell, hepatocellular, melanoma or renal cell carcinoma. CD4+ and CD8+ T cells were sorted separately from peripheral blood before TCR sequencing. For sequencing of the TCRbeta CDR3 region, genomic DNA was extracted from the sorted cells. The immunoSEQ Assay was used to sequence the TCRbeta CDR3 regions. TCRdb re-hosts the immuneACCESS table, in-frame sequences only. Its copies lack some clones; in the studies checked, an unresolved V gene accounts for under half of them, and the cause for the rest is not known. The sample yields around 25,000 clones; about 76% were counted once. The ten largest clones add up to about 15% of the sample.

These data originate in a study of OX40 agonist ivuxolimab in advanced cancers. About the study as a whole: Ivuxolimab, which targeted the costimulatory receptor OX40 (CD134), was an agonistic, fully human IgG2 monoclonal antibody. Intravenous ivuxolimab was administered to patients every 2 weeks at six dose levels: 0.01, 0.1, 0.3, 1.5, 3 and 10 mg/kg. Among the roughly 54 dose-escalation patients, around 20 had hepatocellular carcinoma, roughly 15 melanoma, 9 renal cell carcinoma and 9 head and neck cancer. The dose-escalation cohort was about 83% male with a mean age of about 60 years, ranging from roughly 20 to 80. Patients were allowed to have had prior anti-PD-1, anti-PD-L1 or anti-CTLA-4 therapy, and 30% to 50% of the dose-escalation patients had previously received checkpoint inhibitors. Three dose-escalation patients achieved partial responses, one with hepatocellular carcinoma and two with cutaneous melanoma. The purpose of peripheral TCRbeta sequencing was to test whether ivuxolimab changed TCR sequence diversity and led to clonal T-cell expansion. The paper describes the monotherapy dose-escalation part (N = 52 patients) of the phase I trial of ivuxolimab. The study at large found these results: Partial responders in the 0.1-3.0 mg/kg groups had among the lowest normalized peripheral clonal expansion, especially among CD8+ T cells. On average, CD8+ T cells showed more expanded clones than CD4+ T cells after ivuxolimab. Clonal expansion of both CD4+ and CD8+ blood T cells was observed from baseline to week 6 at doses 0.1 to 3.0 mg/kg. Low levels of normalized T-cell clonal expansion were also shown by some nonresponding patients. The antigen specificity of the peripheral T cells that underwent clonal expansion was not determined.

The sample was CD4+ or CD8+ T cells sorted from blood, taken in a trial of the OX40 agonist ivuxolimab. The receptor was isolated from an adult with an advanced solid tumor such as melanoma, head and neck, liver or kidney cancer.

The sequence in DNA is TGTGCCACCAGCAGCGAGCGGAGCGGCACTGAAGCTTTCTTT. This yields the protein CATSSERSGTEAFF. Rearrangement joined TRBV15 to TRBJ1-1; no D gene can be assigned with confidence. V drops 3 bases and J drops 4 bases, leaving 12 bases in between. CDR1 and CDR2 were assigned from the germline V gene (reference sequence) as LNHNV and YYDKDF. The CDR3 has 14 amino acids, counting the end cysteine and phenylalanine. Solely the CDR3 DNA is kept, with 42 bases framed from the first base. Outside the CDR3, residues come from the reference TRBV15 and TRBJ1-1 proteins, so the full variable domain is: DAMVIQNPRYQVTQFGKPVTLSCSQTLNHNVMYWYQQKSSQAPKLLFHYYDKDFNNEADTPDNFQSRRPNTSFCFLDIRSPGLGDTAMYLCATSSERSGTEAFFGQGTRLTVV.